The entry that follows covers one T cell receptor beta chain sequence. Antigen unknown. This entry comes from a study of cytotoxic CD8 clonotypes in ibrutinib-treated CLL. Study background: Included were 11 relapsed/refractory and 15 treatment-naive patients, of whom 17 were IGHV unmutated. Partial responses totalled roughly 25 and complete responses 2; after median 68 months, about 15 remained remitted and approximately 12 progressed. General study points: At ibrutinib response, clonality increased, and at progression it declined back toward baseline.

Here immunoSEQ multiplex PCR was the method, and the copy in TCRdb shows in-frame clones only, minus some. This table holds about 160,000 clones, 81% found once. The CDR3 consists of 11 residues. V lost 2 bases to trimming and J lost 8 bases, with 7 bases between them. Germline loops: CDR1 DFQATT, CDR2 SNEGSKA (reference sequence). This receptor was obtained from a human donor with chronic lymphocytic leukemia. The sequenced sample was PBMCs, obtained after 12 months of ibrutinib treatment. The rearrangement joins TRBV20-1 to TRBJ2-1, with a tentative D call TRBD2 (6 bases). DNA of the CDR3: TGCAGTGCTAGATCGGGGGATGAGCAGTTCTTC. It codes for CSARSGDEQFF.